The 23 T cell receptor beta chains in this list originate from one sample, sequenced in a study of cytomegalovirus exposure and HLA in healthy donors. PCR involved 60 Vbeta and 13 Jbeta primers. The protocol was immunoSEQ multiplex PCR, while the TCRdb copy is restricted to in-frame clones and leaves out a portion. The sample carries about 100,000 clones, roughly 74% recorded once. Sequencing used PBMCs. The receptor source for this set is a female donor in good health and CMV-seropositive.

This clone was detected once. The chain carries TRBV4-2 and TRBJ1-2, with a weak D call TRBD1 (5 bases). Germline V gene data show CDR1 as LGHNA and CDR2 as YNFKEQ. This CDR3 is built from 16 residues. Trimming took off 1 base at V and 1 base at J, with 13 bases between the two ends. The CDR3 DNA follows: TGTGCCAGCAGCCAAGTCGCGGTCAGGGATAACTATGGCTACACCTTC. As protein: CASSQVAVRDNYGYTF.

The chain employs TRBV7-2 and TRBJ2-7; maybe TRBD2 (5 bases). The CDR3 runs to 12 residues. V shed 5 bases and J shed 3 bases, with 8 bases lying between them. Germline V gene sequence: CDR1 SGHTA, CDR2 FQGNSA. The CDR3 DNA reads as TGTGCCAGCAGCCCTGCGGGCTACGAGCAGTACTTC. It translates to CASSPAGYEQYF.

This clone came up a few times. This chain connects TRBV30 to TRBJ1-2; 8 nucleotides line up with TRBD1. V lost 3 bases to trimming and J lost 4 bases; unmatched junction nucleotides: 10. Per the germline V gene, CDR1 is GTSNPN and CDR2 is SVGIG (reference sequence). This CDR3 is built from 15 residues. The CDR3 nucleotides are TGTGCCTGGAGCTATGACAGGGGAGGAGGCTATGGCTACACCTTC. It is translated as CAWSYDRGGGYGYTF.

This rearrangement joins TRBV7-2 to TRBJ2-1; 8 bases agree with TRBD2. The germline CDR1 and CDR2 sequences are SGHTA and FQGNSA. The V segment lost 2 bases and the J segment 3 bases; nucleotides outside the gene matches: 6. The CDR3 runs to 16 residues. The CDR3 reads CASSLSPSGFYNEQFF. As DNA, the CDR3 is TGTGCCAGCAGCTTATCCCCTAGCGGGTTCTACAATGAGCAGTTCTTC.

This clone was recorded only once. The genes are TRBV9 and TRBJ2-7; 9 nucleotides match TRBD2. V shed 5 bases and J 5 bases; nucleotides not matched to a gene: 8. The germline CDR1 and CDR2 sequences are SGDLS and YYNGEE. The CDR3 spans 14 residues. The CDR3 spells CASSLAGEDNEQYF. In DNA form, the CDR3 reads TGTGCCAGCAGTTTAGCGGGGGAGGACAACGAGCAGTACTTC.

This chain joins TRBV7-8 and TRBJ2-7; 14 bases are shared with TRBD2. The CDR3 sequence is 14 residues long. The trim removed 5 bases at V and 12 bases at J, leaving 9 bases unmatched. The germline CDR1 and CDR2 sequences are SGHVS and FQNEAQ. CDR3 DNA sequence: TGTGCCAGCAGCCGGGGACTAGCGGGAGCCCCTTGGTACTTC. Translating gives CASSRGLAGAPWYF.

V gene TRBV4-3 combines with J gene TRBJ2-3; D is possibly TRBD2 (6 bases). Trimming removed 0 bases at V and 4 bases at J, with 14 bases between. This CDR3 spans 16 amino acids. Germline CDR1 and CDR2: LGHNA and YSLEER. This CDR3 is CASSQDIGSDADTQYF. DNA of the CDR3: TGCGCCAGCAGCCAAGATATCGGGAGCGATGCAGATACGCAGTATTTT.

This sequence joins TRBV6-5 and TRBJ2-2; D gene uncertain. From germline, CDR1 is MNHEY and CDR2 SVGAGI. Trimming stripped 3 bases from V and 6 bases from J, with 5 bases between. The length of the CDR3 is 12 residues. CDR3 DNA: TGTGCCAGCAGTTATAATTCCGGGGAGCTGTTTTTT. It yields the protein CASSYNSGELFF.

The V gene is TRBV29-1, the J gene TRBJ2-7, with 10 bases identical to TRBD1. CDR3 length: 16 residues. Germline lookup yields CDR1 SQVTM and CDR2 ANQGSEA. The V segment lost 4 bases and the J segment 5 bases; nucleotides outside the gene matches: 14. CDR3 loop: CSVGGDRGLGYHEQYF. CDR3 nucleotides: TGCAGCGTTGGGGGGGACAGGGGATTGGGGTATCACGAGCAGTACTTC.

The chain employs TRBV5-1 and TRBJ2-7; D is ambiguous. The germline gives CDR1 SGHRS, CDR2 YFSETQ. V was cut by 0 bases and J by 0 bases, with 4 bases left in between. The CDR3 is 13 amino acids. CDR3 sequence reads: CASSLDGSYEQYF. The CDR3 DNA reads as TGCGCCAGCAGCTTGGACGGCTCCTACGAGCAGTACTTC.

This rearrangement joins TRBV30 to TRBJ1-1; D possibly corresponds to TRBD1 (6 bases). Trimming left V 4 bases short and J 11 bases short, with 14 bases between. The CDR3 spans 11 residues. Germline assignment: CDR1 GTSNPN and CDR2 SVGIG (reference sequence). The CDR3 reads CAWMGAGSAFF. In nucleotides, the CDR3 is TGTGCCTGGATGGGGGCAGGTAGTGCTTTCTTT.

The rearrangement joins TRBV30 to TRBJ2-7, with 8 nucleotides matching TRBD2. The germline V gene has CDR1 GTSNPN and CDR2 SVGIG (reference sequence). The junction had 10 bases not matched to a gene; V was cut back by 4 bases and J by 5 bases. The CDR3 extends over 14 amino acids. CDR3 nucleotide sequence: TGTGCCTGGAACCCATTCGGGAGGGGCCACGAGCAGTACTTC. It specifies CAWNPFGRGHEQYF.

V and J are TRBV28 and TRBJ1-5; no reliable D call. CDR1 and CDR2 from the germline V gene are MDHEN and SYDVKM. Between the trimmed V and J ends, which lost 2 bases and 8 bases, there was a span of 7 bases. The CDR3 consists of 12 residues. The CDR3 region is CASSLSGEPQHF. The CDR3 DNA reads TGTGCCAGCAGTTTAAGCGGGGAGCCCCAGCATTTT.

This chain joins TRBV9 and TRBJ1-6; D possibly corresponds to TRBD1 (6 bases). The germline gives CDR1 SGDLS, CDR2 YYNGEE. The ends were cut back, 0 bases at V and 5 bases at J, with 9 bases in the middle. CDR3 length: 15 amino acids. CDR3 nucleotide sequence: TGTGCCAGCAGCGTAGGAGGACAGCATAATTCACCCCTCCACTTT. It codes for CASSVGGQHNSPLHF.

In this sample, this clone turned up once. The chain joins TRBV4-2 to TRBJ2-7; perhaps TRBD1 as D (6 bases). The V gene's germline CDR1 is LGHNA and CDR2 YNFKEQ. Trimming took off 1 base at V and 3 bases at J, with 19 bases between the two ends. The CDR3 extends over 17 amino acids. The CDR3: CASSQGAVRTDIYEQYF. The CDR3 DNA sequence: TGTGCCAGCAGCCAAGGGGCGGTAAGGACAGACATCTACGAGCAGTACTTC.

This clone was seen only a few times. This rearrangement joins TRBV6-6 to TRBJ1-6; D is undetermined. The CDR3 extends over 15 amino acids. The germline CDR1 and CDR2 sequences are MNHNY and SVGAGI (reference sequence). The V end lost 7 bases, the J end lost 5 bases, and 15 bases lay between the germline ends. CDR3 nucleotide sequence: TGTGCCAGCACCGCCTCGGGGTCGGATAATTCACCCCTCCACTTT. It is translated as CASTASGSDNSPLHF.

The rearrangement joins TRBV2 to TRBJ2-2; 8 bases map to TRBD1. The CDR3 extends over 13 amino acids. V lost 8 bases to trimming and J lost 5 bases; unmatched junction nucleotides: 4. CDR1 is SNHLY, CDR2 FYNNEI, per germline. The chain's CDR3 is CASRQGATGELFF. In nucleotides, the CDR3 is TGTGCCAGCCGTCAGGGGGCTACCGGGGAGCTGTTTTTT.

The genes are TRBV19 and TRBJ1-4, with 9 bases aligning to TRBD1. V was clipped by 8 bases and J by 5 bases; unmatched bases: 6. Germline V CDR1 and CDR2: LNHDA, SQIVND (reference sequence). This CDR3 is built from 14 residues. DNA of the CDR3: TGTGCCAGTTGGGGGACAGGGACGAATGAAAAACTGTTTTTT. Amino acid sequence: CASWGTGTNEKLFF.

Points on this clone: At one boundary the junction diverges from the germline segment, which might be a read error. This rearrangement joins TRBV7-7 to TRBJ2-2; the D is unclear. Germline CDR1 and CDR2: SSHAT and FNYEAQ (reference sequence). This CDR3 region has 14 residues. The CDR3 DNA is TGTGCTAGCAGCCCCACCGCCAACTCCGGGGAGCTGTTTTTT. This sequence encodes CASSPTANSGELFF.

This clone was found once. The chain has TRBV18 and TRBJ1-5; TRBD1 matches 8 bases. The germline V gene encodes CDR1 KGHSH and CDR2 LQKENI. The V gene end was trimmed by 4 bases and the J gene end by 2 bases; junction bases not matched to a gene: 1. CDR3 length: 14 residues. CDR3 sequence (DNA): TGTGCCAGCTCACAGGGACAGGGCAATCAGCCCCAGCATTTT. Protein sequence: CASSQGQGNQPQHF.

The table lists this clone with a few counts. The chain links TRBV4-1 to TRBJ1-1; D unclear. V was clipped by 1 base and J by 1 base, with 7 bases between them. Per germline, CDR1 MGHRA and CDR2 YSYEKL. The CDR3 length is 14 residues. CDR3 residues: CASSQAQKNTEAFF. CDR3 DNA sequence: TGCGCCAGCAGCCAAGCACAGAAGAACACTGAAGCTTTCTTT.

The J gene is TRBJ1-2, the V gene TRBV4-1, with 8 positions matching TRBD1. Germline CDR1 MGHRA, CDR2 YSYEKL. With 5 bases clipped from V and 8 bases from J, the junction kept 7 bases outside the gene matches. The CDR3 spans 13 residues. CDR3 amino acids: CASSWTGNRGYTF. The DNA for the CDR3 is TGCGCCAGCAGCTGGACAGGGAATAGGGGCTACACCTTC.

This CDR3 reads CASSPRGGRLSYEQYF. The CDR3 nucleotides read TGTGCCAGCAGCCCTAGGGGCGGGAGACTTTCCTACGAGCAGTACTTC. The J gene is TRBJ2-7, the V gene TRBV7-2, with 7 bases lining up with TRBD2. The V segment lost 5 bases and the J segment 1 base; nucleotides outside the gene matches: 11. Germline CDR1 is SGHTA and CDR2 is FQGNSA. The CDR3 contains 16 residues.